The 10 T cell receptor beta chains below were found in one sample sequenced in a study of blood T cell repertoires in COVID-19. Measured with immunoSEQ multiplex PCR; TCRdb has only the in-frame clones, and not every one. The sample lists roughly 330,000 clones, about 90% occurring once. Sequencing used PBMCs or T cells enriched from blood (not recorded which). The receptors originated from a woman aged 25 to 39 who had recovered from COVID-19.

The genes are TRBV11-2 and TRBJ2-5; D gene unclear. The CDR3 covers 11 residues. CDR1 is SGHAT, CDR2 FQNNGV, per germline. Trimming cost V 2 bases and J 5 bases, with 3 bases left between them. CDR3 DNA: TGTGCCAGCAGCTTATCGGAGACCCAGTACTTC. Residues: CASSLSETQYF.

The V and J genes are TRBV28 and TRBJ2-2; 7 bases are a match to TRBD2. With V trimmed by 3 bases and J by 6 bases, 1 base remained unmatched. The CDR3 contains 13 residues. Germline CDR1 MDHEN, CDR2 SYDVKM. CDR3 sequence reads: CASSLGGAGELFF. DNA of the CDR3: TGTGCCAGCAGTTTGGGAGGGGCCGGGGAGCTGTTTTTT.

This sequence joins TRBV19 and TRBJ1-2, with 7 bases identical to TRBD1. J lost 4 bases, V lost 4 bases, and 6 bases had no gene match. From germline, CDR1 is LNHDA and CDR2 SQIVND (reference sequence). This CDR3 contains 14 residues. The CDR3 sequence: CASSTEQGFYGYTF. CDR3 coding DNA: TGTGCCAGTAGTACCGAACAGGGGTTCTATGGCTACACCTTC.

This chain links TRBV28 with TRBJ2-3; a weak D match, TRBD2 (7 bases). The CDR3 is 13 residues long. Germline assignment: CDR1 MDHEN and CDR2 SYDVKM. Trimming removed 7 bases at V and 5 bases at J, with 13 bases between. The CDR3 bases are TGTGCCAGCATCCTTAGGGGGGGAGATACGCAGTATTTT. Its protein product is CASILRGGDTQYF.

The rearrangement links TRBV28 to TRBJ2-3; TRBD2 is a possible D gene (6 bases). V lost 6 bases to trimming and J lost 2 bases, with 12 bases between them. Germline CDR1 is MDHEN and CDR2 is SYDVKM. The CDR3 totals 14 residues. The CDR3 loop reads CASSPGLLTDTQYF. CDR3 coding DNA: TGTGCCAGCAGCCCCGGACTACTCACAGATACGCAGTATTTT.

The rearrangement uses TRBV19 and TRBJ1-5; D is perhaps TRBD1 (6 bases). Germline V gene lookup returns CDR1 LNHDA and CDR2 SQIVND (reference sequence). V was trimmed by 7 bases and J by 0 bases, leaving 7 bases between them. There are 13 residues in the CDR3. CDR3 in DNA: TGTGCCAGTAAGGACAGTAGCAATCAGCCCCAGCATTTT. Translating gives CASKDSSNQPQHF. The full variable domain, rest sourced from reference TRBV19 and TRBJ1-5, is DGGITQSPKYLFRKEGQNVTLSCEQNLNHDAMYWYRQDPGQGLRLIYYSQIVNDFQKGDIAEGYSVSREKKESFPLTVTSAQKNPTAFYLCASKDSSNQPQHFGDGTRLSIL.

The V call is TRBV7-2, the J call TRBJ1-1; a weak D match, TRBD1 (5 bases). The CDR3 loop spans 14 amino acids. The germline V gene has CDR1 SGHTA and CDR2 FQGNSA. Trimming took off 5 bases at V and 1 base at J, with 11 bases between the two ends. CDR3 nucleotide sequence: TGTGCCAGCAGCGCCTGGGGCAAGAACACTGAAGCTTTCTTT. This translates into CASSAWGKNTEAFF.

This clone was observed a single time. The chain has TRBV6-6 and TRBJ2-2; 13 positions agree with TRBD2. Trimming cost V 5 bases and J 3 bases; bases outside gene matches: 6. From germline, CDR1 is MNHNY and CDR2 SVGAGI (reference sequence). The CDR3 is 17 residues long. CDR3 in amino acids: CASSRTSGGIDTGELFF. The CDR3, as DNA: TGTGCCAGCAGTCGGACTAGCGGGGGAATTGACACCGGGGAGCTGTTTTTT.

The CDR3, as DNA: TGTGCCAGCAGCGTTGAACAGAGTAATTCACCCCTCCACTTT. Translation: CASSVEQSNSPLHF. This chain uses TRBV9 with TRBJ1-6, with no clear D. The germline CDR1 and CDR2 sequences are SGDLS and YYNGEE. This CDR3 has 14 residues. V shed 2 bases and J shed 6 bases, with 9 bases lying between them.

The chain carries TRBV5-4 and TRBJ2-7, with 12 bases that match TRBD1. V dropped 3 bases and J dropped 5; count of bases not matched to a gene: 6. The CDR3 has 15 amino acids. Germline lookup yields CDR1 SGHNT and CDR2 YYREEE (reference sequence). The CDR3 DNA reads as TGTGCCAGCAGCTCAAGGGACAGGGGGCCCGACGAGCAGTACTTC. Protein product: CASSSRDRGPDEQYF. Full variable domain (rest looked up from reference TRBV5-4 and TRBJ2-7): ETGVTQSPTHLIKTRGQQVTLRCSSQSGHNTVSWYQQALGQGPQFIFQYYREEENGRGNFPPRFSGLQFPNYSSELNVNALELDDSALYLCASSSRDRGPDEQYFGPGTRLTVT.